Each of the 15 T cell receptor beta chains below was sequenced from the same sample in a study of T cell responses to AZD1222 COVID-19 vaccine. Assay used: immunoSEQ multiplex PCR; TCRdb lists only in-frame clones, some missing. This repertoire shows 150,000 to 160,000 clones, 85% to 90% found once; its top ten account for more than 5.5%. The sample was peripheral blood, taken on day 0 of MenACWY control vaccination. The source is an adult in good health.

The chain combines TRBV29-1 with TRBJ1-2; D not certain. Trimming removed 5 bases from V and 8 bases from J, with 21 bases in between. This CDR3 spans 14 amino acids. Germline CDR1 SQVTM, CDR2 ANQGSEA. The CDR3 DNA sequence: TGCAGCGTTTCAAGCGACGGAGAACTATGGGGCTACACCTTC. This sequence encodes CSVSSDGELWGYTF.

This clone was detected only once. V and J are TRBV3-1 (or the pseudogene TRBV3-2) and TRBJ2-2; 8 bases fit TRBD1. The length of the CDR3 is 16 residues. The ends lost 2 bases at V and 7 bases at J; junction bases unmatched: 9. The germline V gene encodes CDR1 LGHDT and CDR2 YNNKEL (reference sequence). The CDR3 DNA sequence: TGTGCCAGCAGCCAACCAGGGGCCGGACAGGGCGGGGAGCTGTTTTTT. It yields the protein CASSQPGAGQGGELFF.

The table lists this clone with many counts. This rearrangement joins TRBV27 to TRBJ1-6, with TRBD1 as a possible D gene (5 bases). Between the trimmed V and J ends, which lost 5 bases and 13 bases, there was a span of 15 bases. Germline lookup yields CDR1 MNHEY and CDR2 SMNVEV (reference sequence). The CDR3 has 13 residues. CDR3 sequence reads: CASSQTLGGPLHF. Here the CDR3 DNA reads TGTGCCAGCAGTCAGACACTGGGGGGGCCCCTCCACTTT.

The chain employs TRBV2 and TRBJ1-3; D call uncertain. V lost 3 bases, J lost 0 bases, and 12 bases lay in between. Germline lookup yields CDR1 SNHLY and CDR2 FYNNEI. The CDR3 contains 16 residues. The CDR3 sequence: CASSDVGLISGNTIYF. CDR3 nucleotides: TGTGCCAGCAGTGACGTCGGACTGATCTCTGGAAACACCATATATTTT.

The chain employs TRBV18 and TRBJ2-4; D not resolved. This CDR3 is built from 17 residues. The V and J ends lost 3 bases and 2 bases respectively, with 17 bases between them. Germline V gene lookup returns CDR1 KGHSH and CDR2 LQKENI. The CDR3 here is CASSPLPPLGPKNIQYF. CDR3 in DNA: TGTGCCAGCTCACCCCTCCCCCCCCTCGGGCCCAAAAACATTCAGTACTTC.

The chain is built from TRBV7-9 and TRBJ2-1; 8 positions match TRBD2. CDR3 length equals 15 residues. Germline CDR1 is SEHNR and CDR2 is FQNEAQ (reference sequence). V lost 5 bases and J lost 5; bases outside the gene matches: 8. CDR3 protein: CASSLPSGSHNEQFF. The CDR3 bases are TGTGCCAGCAGCCTGCCCAGCGGGAGTCACAATGAGCAGTTCTTC.

The chain joins TRBV28 to TRBJ2-7; tentatively, D is TRBD1 (6 bases). Germline lookup yields CDR1 MDHEN and CDR2 SYDVKM. V lost 6 bases, J lost 0 bases, and 15 bases lay in between. This CDR3 comprises 15 residues. The chain's CDR3 is CASRPHGGDSYEQYV. The CDR3 DNA is TGTGCCAGCAGGCCCCATGGGGGCGACTCCTACGAGCAGTACGTC.

The J gene is TRBJ1-5, the V gene TRBV7-6; D call uncertain. This CDR3 comprises 13 residues. Between the trimmed V and J ends, which lost 1 base and 7 bases, there was a span of 8 bases. Germline values: CDR1 SGHVS, CDR2 FNYEAQ. DNA for the CDR3: TGTGCCAGCAGCTTAGGACGGAAGCAGCCCCAGCATTTT. It specifies CASSLGRKQPQHF.

The rearrangement links TRBV7-8 to TRBJ2-5; D may match TRBD1 or TRBD2 (6 bases each). CDR3 length: 13 residues. Germline CDR1 is SGHVS and CDR2 is FQNEAQ. Trimming pared 4 bases from V and 1 base from J, leaving 7 bases between. The CDR3 nucleotides read TGTGCCAGCAGCTCGGGGGCCCAAGAGACCCAGTACTTC. Encoded protein: CASSSGAQETQYF.

The chain joins TRBV7-2 to TRBJ2-2; no clear D gene. The CDR3 is 14 amino acids. The germline V gene encodes CDR1 SGHTA and CDR2 FQGNSA. The V gene lost 3 bases and the J gene lost 5 bases, with 10 bases spanning the gap. CDR3 coding DNA: TGTGCCAGCAGCTTCGACACCTTTACCGGGGAGCTGTTTTTT. Translating gives CASSFDTFTGELFF.

V and J are TRBV7-2 and TRBJ2-1; 9 bases agree with TRBD2. This CDR3 has 18 amino acids. Germline trimming cut 2 bases from V and 0 bases from J; bases unmatched to any gene: 8. The germline V gene has CDR1 SGHTA and CDR2 FQGNSA. CDR3 nucleotide sequence: TGTGCCAGCAGCTTACTAGCGGGAAGAATCAGCTCCTACAATGAGCAGTTCTTC. Protein: CASSLLAGRISSYNEQFF.

The chain employs TRBV19 and TRBJ1-5, with no clear D. Between the trimmed V and J ends, which lost 7 bases and 3 bases, there was a span of 7 bases. Germline V gives CDR1 LNHDA, CDR2 SQIVND (reference sequence). This CDR3 contains 12 residues. The CDR3 here is CASTSVNQPQHF. Here the CDR3 DNA reads TGTGCCAGTACCTCAGTCAATCAGCCCCAGCATTTT.

The chain has TRBV2 and TRBJ1-6; D uncertain. Germline CDR1 and CDR2: SNHLY and FYNNEI. CDR3 length: 14 residues. Trimming removed 7 bases at V and 0 bases at J, with 7 bases between. The CDR3 reads CASKSGSYNSPLHF. DNA of the CDR3: TGTGCCAGCAAAAGCGGCTCCTATAATTCACCCCTCCACTTT. Based on the CDR3 plus reference TRBV2 and TRBJ1-6, the full variable domain is EPEVTQTPSHQVTQMGQEVILRCVPISNHLYFYWYRQILGQKVEFLVSFYNNEISEKSEIFDDQFSVERPDGSNFTLKIRSTKLEDSAMYFCASKSGSYNSPLHFGNGTRLTVT.

This chain uses TRBV5-4 with TRBJ2-6; 13 bases are a match to TRBD2. Germline values: CDR1 SGHNT, CDR2 YYREEE (reference sequence). This CDR3 region has 19 residues. With V trimmed by 4 bases and J by 0 bases, 7 bases remained unmatched. CDR3 sequence: CASSAGLAGVGSGANVLTF. The CDR3 DNA sequence: TGTGCCAGCAGCGCCGGACTAGCGGGAGTAGGCTCTGGGGCCAACGTCCTGACTTTC.

The rearrangement joins TRBV29-1 to TRBJ1-2; D unclear. CDR1 and CDR2 from the germline V gene are SQVTM and ANQGSEA. This CDR3 is 13 amino acids long. With 8 bases removed from V and 7 bases from J, the gap between germline ends came to 20 bases. The CDR3 nucleotides are TGCAGCCACAACCAGGTCCCCGCGGCTGGCTACACCTTC. Its protein product is CSHNQVPAAGYTF.